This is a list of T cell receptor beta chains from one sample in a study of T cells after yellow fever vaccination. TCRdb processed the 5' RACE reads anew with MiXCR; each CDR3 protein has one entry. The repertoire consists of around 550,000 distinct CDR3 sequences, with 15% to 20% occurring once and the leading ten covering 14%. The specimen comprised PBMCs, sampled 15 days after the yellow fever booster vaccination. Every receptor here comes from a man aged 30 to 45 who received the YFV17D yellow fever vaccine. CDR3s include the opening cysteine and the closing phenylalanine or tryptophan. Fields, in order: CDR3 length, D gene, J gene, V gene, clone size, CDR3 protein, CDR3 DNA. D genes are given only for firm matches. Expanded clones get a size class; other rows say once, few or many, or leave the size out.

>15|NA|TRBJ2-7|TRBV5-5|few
CASSFAEINRYEQYF
TGTGCCAGCAGCTTCGCTGAGATCAACCGCTACGAGCAGTACTTC
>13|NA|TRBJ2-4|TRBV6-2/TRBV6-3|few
CASSYDRSGIQYF
TGTGCCAGCAGTTACGATCGCTCTGGCATTCAGTACTTC
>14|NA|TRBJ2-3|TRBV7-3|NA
CASSLQRSTDTQYF
TGTGCCAGCAGCCTTCAGCGGAGCACAGATACGCAGTATTTT
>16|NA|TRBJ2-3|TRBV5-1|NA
CASSLVASGPGDTQYF
TGCGCCAGCAGCTTGGTGGCGTCAGGGCCCGGGGATACGCAGTATTTT
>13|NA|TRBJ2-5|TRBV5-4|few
CALLEAAQETQYF
TGTGCCCTCCTAGAGGCGGCCCAAGAGACCCAGTACTTC
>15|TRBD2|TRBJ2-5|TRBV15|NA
CATSGGLAGQETQYF
TGTGCCACCAGCGGCGGACTAGCGGGCCAAGAGACCCAGTACTTC
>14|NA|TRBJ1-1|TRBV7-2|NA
CASILTNLNTEAFF
TGTGCCAGCATCCTGACAAACTTGAACACTGAAGCTTTCTTT
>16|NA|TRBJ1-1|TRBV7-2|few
CASSLYLGQQNTEAFF
TGTGCCAGCAGCTTATACTTGGGACAACAGAACACTGAAGCTTTCTTT
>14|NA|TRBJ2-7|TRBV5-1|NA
CASSPTEIAYEQYF
TGCGCCAGCAGCCCGACGGAAATCGCCTACGAGCAGTACTTC
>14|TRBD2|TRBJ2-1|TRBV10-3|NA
CAISERAGDAEQFF
TGTGCCATCAGTGAGCGAGCGGGAGATGCTGAGCAGTTCTTC
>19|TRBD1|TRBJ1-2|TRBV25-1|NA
CASSQAVGTGGYGNYGYTF
TGTGCCAGCAGCCAGGCCGTTGGGACAGGGGGATATGGAAACTATGGCTACACCTTC